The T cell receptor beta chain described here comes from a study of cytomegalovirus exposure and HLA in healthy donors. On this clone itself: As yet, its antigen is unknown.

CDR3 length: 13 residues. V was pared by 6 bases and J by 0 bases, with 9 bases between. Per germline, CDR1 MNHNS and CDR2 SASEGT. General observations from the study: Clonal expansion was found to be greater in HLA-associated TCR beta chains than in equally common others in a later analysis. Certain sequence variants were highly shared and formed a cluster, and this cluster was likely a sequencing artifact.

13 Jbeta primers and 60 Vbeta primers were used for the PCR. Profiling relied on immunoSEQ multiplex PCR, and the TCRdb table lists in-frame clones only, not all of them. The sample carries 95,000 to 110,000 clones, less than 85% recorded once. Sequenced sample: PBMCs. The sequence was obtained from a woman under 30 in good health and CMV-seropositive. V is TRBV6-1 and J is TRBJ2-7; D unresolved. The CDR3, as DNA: TGTGCCAGCAGACCGGCTAGCTCCTACGAGCAGTACTTC. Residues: CASRPASSYEQYF.